Listed here are 5 T cell receptor beta chains from one sample, sequenced in a study of T cell responses to AZD1222 COVID-19 vaccine. The protocol was immunoSEQ multiplex PCR, while the TCRdb copy is restricted to in-frame clones and leaves out a portion. The sample includes under 150,000 clones, roughly nine tenths seen only once; the top ten take roughly 9.9%. Material: peripheral blood, obtained 28 days after the second AZD1222 dose. The source is an adult who received the AZD1222 COVID-19 vaccine.

This chain uses TRBV5-5 with TRBJ1-2; weak D call: TRBD1 (5 bases). Germline CDR1 and CDR2: SGHKS and YYEKEE (reference sequence). The germline V and J ends were trimmed by 4 bases and 4 bases, with 11 bases remaining between them. This CDR3 has 13 residues. The CDR3 DNA is TGTGCCAGCAGCCCCGGGACGGGCTATGGCTACACCTTC. This gives the protein CASSPGTGYGYTF. The full variable domain, completed using reference TRBV5-5 and TRBJ1-2, is DAGVTQSPTHLIKTRGQQVTLRCSPISGHKSVSWYQQVLGQGPQFIFQYYEKEERGRGNFPDRFSARQFPNYSSELNVNALLLGDSALYLCASSPGTGYGYTFGSGTRLTVV.

This chain connects TRBV24-1 to TRBJ2-1; no reliable D call. There are 16 residues in the CDR3. Germline V gene lookup returns CDR1 KGHDR and CDR2 SFDVKD. Trimming took 4 bases from V and 2 from J, leaving 14 bases between them. The CDR3 sequence is CATSEASTSTYNEQFF. DNA for the CDR3: TGTGCCACCAGTGAGGCCTCTACCAGTACCTACAATGAGCAGTTCTTC.

The gene calls are TRBV9 and TRBJ1-1, with D unclear. The CDR3 is 15 amino acids. V was clipped by 4 bases and J by 7 bases, with 20 bases between them. Germline V gene sequence: CDR1 SGDLS, CDR2 YYNGEE. The CDR3 sequence is CASSPKGRSEREAFF. For the CDR3, the DNA is TGTGCCAGCAGCCCTAAAGGCCGTTCTGAGCGTGAAGCTTTCTTT.

Concerning this clone: Other nucleotide sequences from this sample produce the same CDR3. The CDR3 DNA follows: TGTGCCAGCGCGGGGGTGACTGAAGCTTTCTTT. Translation: CASAGVTEAFF. The chain has TRBV6-5 and TRBJ1-1; the D gene is possibly TRBD1 (5 bases). Trimming took off 8 bases at V and 5 bases at J, with 9 bases between the two ends. The CDR3 has 11 amino acids. CDR1 and CDR2 from the germline V gene are MNHEY and SVGAGI.

The V and J genes are TRBV5-1 and TRBJ1-2, with TRBD1 matching over 9 bases. After removal of 4 bases from V and 11 bases from J, the junction contained 15 bases not matched to a gene. This CDR3 spans 15 amino acids. Germline assignment: CDR1 SGHRS and CDR2 YFSETQ. CDR3 DNA sequence: TGCGCCAGCAGCAGCTCCGGGACAGGGTTTCTGACATACACCTTC. It specifies CASSSSGTGFLTYTF.